The source of this T cell receptor beta chain is a study of cytomegalovirus exposure and HLA in healthy donors. Study-wide context: Counted in an early data release were 65 million to 100 million unique TCRs from HLA-typed donors. Study conclusions and caveats: Researchers counted 180 or so TCR beta chains as cytomegalovirus-associated. In a later analysis, approximately 15,000 TCR beta sequences were associated with HLA alleles at 0.05 false discovery rate.

The CDR3 contains 16 residues. V lost 5 bases to trimming and J lost 3 bases, with 19 bases between them. In germline, CDR1 is SEHNR, CDR2 FQNEAQ (reference sequence). PCR primers comprised 60 Vbeta and 13 Jbeta primers. Only in-frame clones appear in the TCRdb table, and some are missing; sequencing was by immunoSEQ multiplex PCR. Of some 56,000 clones in the sample, around 62% were seen once. This clone was detected only a few times. Its antigen is currently unknown. At the time of sampling, donors were nominally healthy, though unrecorded immune exposures were likely. The sequence was obtained from a human donor in good health. This rearrangement joins TRBV7-9 to TRBJ1-2; D might be TRBD1 (5 bases). The source material was PBMCs. The chain's CDR3 is CASSLWGGHRDYGYTF. CDR3 sequence (DNA): TGTGCCAGCAGCCTGTGGGGGGGTCATCGGGACTATGGCTACACCTTC.